These T cell receptor beta chains were read from a single sample in a study of T cells in Graves' hyperthyroidism and ophthalmopathy. TCRdb redid the calling of the multiplex PCR reads with MiXCR, one entry per CDR3 protein. The repertoire holds about 200,000 distinct CDR3 sequences, with roughly 18% as singletons. The sequenced sample was blood. The receptors shown here come from a man aged 40-50 years with Graves' hyperthyroidism. Each CDR3 is given with its conserved first and last residue.

V: TRBV20-1
J: TRBJ1-6
CDR3: CSARNLRSPLHF

V: TRBV4-3
J: TRBJ1-3
CDR3: CASSQDTRGRNTIYF

V: TRBV19
J: TRBJ2-5
CDR3: CASSIDWAQGAQYF

V: TRBV20-1
J: TRBJ2-7
CDR3: CSARDNPSGGTNSSYEQYF

V: TRBV20-1
J: TRBJ2-2
CDR3: CSASQAGVNTGELFF

V: TRBV7-8
J: TRBJ1-2
CDR3: CASSLAGQTNYGYTF

V: TRBV27
J: TRBJ2-5
CDR3: CASSLTRTSGGVPYQETQYF

V: TRBV20-1
J: TRBJ1-1
CDR3: CSASTAGGRGGTEAFF

V: TRBV2
J: TRBJ2-2
CDR3: CASILGSTGELFF

V: TRBV2
J: TRBJ2-7
CDR3: CASGRGLAVEQYF

V: TRBV5-1
J: TRBJ1-1
CDR3: CASSLGGGQTEAFF

V: TRBV20-1
J: TRBJ2-7
CDR3: CSSADRYSYEQYF

V: TRBV5-4
J: TRBJ1-1
CDR3: CASSSPMEGATEAFF

V: TRBV10-3
J: TRBJ2-1
CDR3: CAIRGTGANEQFF

V: TRBV20-1
J: TRBJ1-6
CDR3: CSARDPLGSSYNSPLHF

V: TRBV28
J: TRBJ2-7
CDR3: CASSQTSYEQYF

V: TRBV28
J: TRBJ1-2
CDR3: CASSPGHGIYGYTF

V: TRBV20-1
J: TRBJ1-6
CDR3: CSARTGDSPLHF

V: TRBV5-8
J: TRBJ2-3
CDR3: CASSPGDAVDTQYF

V: TRBV30
J: TRBJ2-1
CDR3: CAWRLLAGGGEQFF

V: TRBV7-2
J: TRBJ2-3
CDR3: CASSSPPRTQYF

V: TRBV20-1
J: TRBJ1-1
CDR3: CSARDADQGVNTEAFF

V: TRBV10-3
J: TRBJ1-4
CDR3: CAISESSGREKLFF

V: TRBV2
J: TRBJ1-2
CDR3: CAKQGANYGYTF

V: TRBV9
J: TRBJ2-3
CDR3: CASSVEGSSTDTQYF

V: TRBV2
J: TRBJ1-2
CDR3: CASRETAIYGYTF

V: TRBV7-2
J: TRBJ2-3
CDR3: CASSLMGGPIDTQYF

V: TRBV5-5
J: TRBJ2-7
CDR3: CASSLGEVREQYF

V: TRBV30
J: TRBJ2-2
CDR3: CAWSPDSNTGELFF

V: TRBV20-1
J: TRBJ2-5
CDR3: CSAAGPSQETQYF

V: TRBV20-1
J: TRBJ2-1
CDR3: CSARDSGVNNEQFF

V: TRBV4-1
J: TRBJ2-3
CDR3: CASSLTSGGADTQYF

V: TRBV28
J: TRBJ2-2
CDR3: CASSPLGTGKTGELFF

V: TRBV18
J: TRBJ1-3
CDR3: CASSPDGNTIYF

V: TRBV28
J: TRBJ2-1
CDR3: CASSTRRSSSYNEQFF

V: TRBV5-6
J: TRBJ2-5
CDR3: CASSLIQGFGETQYF

V: TRBV2
J: TRBJ1-2
CDR3: CASSEVAGGYTF

V: TRBV3-1
J: TRBJ2-3
CDR3: CASSQGVTSDSTDTQYF

V: TRBV3-1
J: TRBJ2-3
CDR3: CASSHGRGGRTDTQYF

V: TRBV5-5
J: TRBJ2-3
CDR3: CASSSRTVLATQYF

V: TRBV11-3
J: TRBJ2-3
CDR3: CAGSLGRSTDTQYF

V: TRBV30
J: TRBJ2-7
CDR3: CAYNGQGAFYEQYF

V: TRBV12-3/TRBV12-4
J: TRBJ1-4
CDR3: CASSSWTGLNEKLFF

V: TRBV20-1
J: TRBJ2-5
CDR3: CSAVSGVGETQYF

V: TRBV20-1
J: TRBJ2-7
CDR3: CSAHRTVSYEQYF